This record concerns one T cell receptor beta chain sequence. As yet, its antigen is unknown. The entry originates in a study of OX40 agonist ivuxolimab in advanced cancers. Looking at the study overall: Ivuxolimab is a fully human IgG2 antibody that activates OX40 (CD134). Therapy given before enrollment (anti-PD-1, anti-PD-L1 or anti-CTLA-4) was allowed, and approximately 40% had some.

The table came from immunoSEQ multiplex PCR; TCRdb's copy has only in-frame clones and leaves some out. The table shows approximately 73,000 clones, with 75% to 90% occurring only once. The CDR3 is 13 amino acids. CDR1 is SGDLS and CDR2 is YYNGEE in the germline V gene. V lost 4 bases to trimming and J lost 7 bases; unmatched junction nucleotides: 5. Regarding the study as a whole: Expanded peripheral T cell antigen specificity was not determined.

Blood draws occurred at baseline, cycle 4 day 1, and cycle 7 day 1. The clonotype comes from an adult with an advanced solid tumor such as melanoma, head and neck, liver or kidney cancer. This chain connects TRBV9 to TRBJ2-1; 7 bases fit TRBD2. This sample comprised CD4+ or CD8+ T cells sorted from blood, obtained in a trial of the OX40 agonist ivuxolimab. CDR3 in DNA: TGTGCCAGCAGCCCCCATAGCGGGAATGAGCAGTTCTTC. Protein product: CASSPHSGNEQFF.